This T cell receptor (beta chain) was found in a study of identifying expanded T cells in peripheral blood. Study-wide points: Across healthy donors, higher total template counts meant significantly greater approximately two-week count variance. About 1.2 clones differed between technical replicates, versus roughly 16 and 20 over time.

Only in-frame clones appear in the TCRdb table, and some are missing; sequencing was by immunoSEQ multiplex PCR. The sample has around 120,000 clones; 85% to 90% are singletons. As to this clone: The antigen remains undetermined.

Germline CDR1 is SGHAT and CDR2 is FQNNGV. The CDR3 contains 15 residues. Trimming removed 5 bases at V and 0 bases at J, with 11 bases between. During the collection period, no donor immune events like infections were recorded. This receptor was identified in a person aged 18-69 years in good health. The sequencing sample was made of blood. The chain couples TRBV11-2 to TRBJ1-3; D may be TRBD1 (5 bases). The CDR3 reads CASSINRHSGNTIYF. CDR3 bases: TGTGCCAGCAGCATTAACAGGCACTCTGGAAACACCATATATTTT.